A single sample is the source of the 15 T cell receptor beta chains below, sequenced in a study of blood T cell repertoires in COVID-19. Assay used: immunoSEQ multiplex PCR; TCRdb lists only in-frame clones, some missing. This table holds about 170,000 clones, approximately 82% found once. The material sequenced was peripheral blood. The source is an elderly woman with acute or convalescent COVID-19.

This clone was recorded once. The gene calls are TRBV4-1 and TRBJ1-5; no definite D call. The CDR3 has 13 amino acids. CDR1 and CDR2 (germline): MGHRA, YSYEKL. V dropped 0 bases and J dropped 6 bases, with 6 bases sitting between them. The CDR3 loop is CASSQELRQPQHF. CDR3 bases: TGCGCCAGCAGCCAAGAACTTCGTCAGCCCCAGCATTTT.

This clone came up a few times. The gene calls are TRBV18 and TRBJ1-1; tentatively, D is TRBD1 (5 bases). V was cut by 3 bases and J by 1 base, with 12 bases left in between. CDR1 and CDR2 from the germline V gene are KGHSH and LQKENI. CDR3 size: 15 residues. The CDR3 spells CASSPRGGGNTEAFF. The CDR3 DNA is TGTGCCAGCTCACCCCGGGGGGGAGGGAACACTGAAGCTTTCTTT.

The chain recombines TRBV7-9 with TRBJ2-3; D unclear. The germline CDR1 and CDR2 sequences are SEHNR and FQNEAQ (reference sequence). CDR3 size: 14 residues. V lost 4 bases and J 0 bases, leaving 8 bases between the germline ends. The DNA of the CDR3 is TGTGCCAGCAGCTCCCCCGGGAGCACAGATACGCAGTATTTT. This codes for CASSSPGSTDTQYF.

The chain joins TRBV19 to TRBJ1-5, with a possible D match to TRBD1 (6 bases). Germline V gene data show CDR1 as LNHDA and CDR2 as SQIVND (reference sequence). The CDR3 contains 15 residues. Trimming took off 2 bases at V and 4 bases at J, with 12 bases between the two ends. DNA of the CDR3: TGTGCCAGTAGTATAAAGGACAGTTTTAATCAGCCCCAGCATTTT. As protein: CASSIKDSFNQPQHF.

The table lists this clone with a count of one. The chain joins TRBV18 to TRBJ2-1, with D maybe TRBD1 (6 bases). The CDR3 is 13 amino acids. V was cut by 3 bases and J by 5 bases, with 8 bases left in between. Germline values: CDR1 KGHSH, CDR2 LQKENI. The DNA of the CDR3 is TGTGCCAGCTCACCGCGACAGGACAATGAGCAGTTCTTC. Translation gives CASSPRQDNEQFF.

The table lists this clone with a few counts. The rearrangement joins TRBV11-2 to TRBJ2-1; weak D call: TRBD2 (5 bases). The V end was cut by 2 bases, the J end by 7 bases, with 6 bases between. Germline lookup yields CDR1 SGHAT and CDR2 FQNNGV. The CDR3 sequence is 12 residues long. CDR3 in DNA: TGTGCCAGCAGCTTAACTAGGAATGAGCAGTTCTTC. Translated, it gives CASSLTRNEQFF.

The chain has TRBV9 and TRBJ2-3; 9 nucleotides agree with TRBD2. The germline V gene has CDR1 SGDLS and CDR2 YYNGEE. The CDR3 has 15 amino acids. Trimming removed 2 bases from V and 4 bases from J; junction bases left unmatched: 5. In DNA, the CDR3 is TGTGCCAGCAGCGTCGGTAGCGGGAGCGCAGATACGCAGTATTTT. Protein: CASSVGSGSADTQYF.

The V and J genes are TRBV27 and TRBJ1-2; D remains unclear. Germline loops: CDR1 MNHEY, CDR2 SMNVEV (reference sequence). This CDR3 spans 13 amino acids. Trimming shortened V by 3 bases and J by 4 bases, and 9 bases separated the two germline ends. The CDR3: CASSFGIFYGYTF. The DNA of the CDR3 is TGTGCCAGCAGTTTCGGGATATTCTATGGCTACACCTTC.

The CDR3 DNA reads TGTGCCAGCAGCTTGTTTGCGGGAATGACGGATACGCAGTATTTT. This encodes CASSLFAGMTDTQYF. V and J are TRBV5-5 and TRBJ2-3; perhaps TRBD2 as D (6 bases). Deletions cut 1 base from V and 6 bases from J, with 15 bases between. Per germline, CDR1 SGHKS and CDR2 YYEKEE (reference sequence). CDR3 length: 15 residues.

V usage is TRBV29-1 and J usage is TRBJ1-2; D is ambiguous. The V gene lost 8 bases and the J gene lost 3 bases, with 13 bases spanning the gap. Germline V lookup: CDR1 SQVTM, CDR2 ANQGSEA. This CDR3 has 12 residues. The CDR3 coding sequence is TGCAGCAATGTTGGGCCGGACTATGGCTACACCTTC. Its translation: CSNVGPDYGYTF.

This chain joins TRBV4-2 and TRBJ2-1; perhaps TRBD2 as D (6 bases). Germline V gene data show CDR1 as LGHNA and CDR2 as YNFKEQ. The CDR3 spans 17 residues. V was clipped by 0 bases and J by 4 bases, with 16 bases between them. CDR3 residues: CASSQDPSGVGYNEQFF. The CDR3 nucleotides read TGTGCCAGCAGCCAAGATCCGTCGGGGGTCGGGTACAATGAGCAGTTCTTC.

This clone appeared a few times. The chain has TRBV7-8 and TRBJ2-7; TRBD2 is a possible D gene (5 bases). There are 16 residues in the CDR3. Deletions cut 5 bases from V and 0 bases from J, with 17 bases between. The V gene's germline CDR1 is SGHVS and CDR2 FQNEAQ. CDR3 DNA: TGTGCCAGCAGCCCGCGAAGAGCGGAAGGCTCCTACGAGCAGTACTTC. Translation gives CASSPRRAEGSYEQYF.

This chain connects TRBV6-5 to TRBJ1-4; the D is unclear. The germline V gene has CDR1 MNHEY and CDR2 SVGAGI. CDR3 length equals 13 residues. Trimming removed 7 bases at V and 8 bases at J, with 14 bases between. The CDR3 sequence: CASMGWRGEKLFF. CDR3 bases: TGTGCCAGCATGGGGTGGAGAGGGGAAAAACTGTTTTTT.

CDR3 in amino acids: CASSQDVSYFYEQYF. DNA for the CDR3: TGCGCCAGCAGCCAAGATGTCTCTTACTTCTACGAGCAGTACTTC. The chain is built from TRBV4-3 and TRBJ2-7; D uncertain. V lost 0 bases, J lost 3 bases, and 12 bases lay in between. This CDR3 spans 15 amino acids. Germline values: CDR1 LGHNA, CDR2 YSLEER.

This chain uses TRBV2 with TRBJ1-2; tentatively, D is TRBD1 (5 bases). Germline CDR1 reads SNHLY; CDR2 reads FYNNEI. The CDR3 totals 13 residues. Trimming cost V 5 bases and J 0 bases, with 7 bases left between them. The CDR3 region is CASSRQTNYGYTF. As DNA, the CDR3 is TGTGCCAGCAGTCGACAGACTAACTATGGCTACACCTTC.